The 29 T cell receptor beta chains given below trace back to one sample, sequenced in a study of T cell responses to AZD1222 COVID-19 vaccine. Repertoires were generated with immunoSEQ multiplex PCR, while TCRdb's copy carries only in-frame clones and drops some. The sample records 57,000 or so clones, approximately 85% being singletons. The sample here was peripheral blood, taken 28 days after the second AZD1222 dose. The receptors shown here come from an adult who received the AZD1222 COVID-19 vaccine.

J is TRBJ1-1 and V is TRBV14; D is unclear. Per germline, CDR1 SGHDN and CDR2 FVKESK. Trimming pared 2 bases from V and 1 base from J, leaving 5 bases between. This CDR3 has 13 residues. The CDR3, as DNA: TGTGCCAGCAGCCAAAAGCAGAACACTGAAGCTTTCTTT. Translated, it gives CASSQKQNTEAFF.

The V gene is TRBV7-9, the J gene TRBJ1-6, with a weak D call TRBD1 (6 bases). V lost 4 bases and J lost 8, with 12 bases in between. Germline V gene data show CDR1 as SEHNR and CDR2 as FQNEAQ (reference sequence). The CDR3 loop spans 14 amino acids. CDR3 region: CASSSRQADSPLHF. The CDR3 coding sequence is TGTGCCAGCAGCTCCCGACAGGCAGATTCACCCCTCCACTTT.

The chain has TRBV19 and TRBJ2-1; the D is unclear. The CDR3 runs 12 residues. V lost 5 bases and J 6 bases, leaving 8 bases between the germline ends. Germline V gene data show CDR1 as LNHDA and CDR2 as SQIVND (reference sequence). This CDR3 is CASSSRSNEQFF. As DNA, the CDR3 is TGTGCCAGTAGTTCAAGGAGCAATGAGCAGTTCTTC.

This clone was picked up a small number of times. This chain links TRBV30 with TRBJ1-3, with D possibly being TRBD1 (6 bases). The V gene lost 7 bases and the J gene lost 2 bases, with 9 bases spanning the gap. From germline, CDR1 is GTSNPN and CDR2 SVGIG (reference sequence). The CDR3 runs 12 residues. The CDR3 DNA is TGTGCCTCGAAGGGGGCTGGAAACACCATATATTTT. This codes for CASKGAGNTIYF.

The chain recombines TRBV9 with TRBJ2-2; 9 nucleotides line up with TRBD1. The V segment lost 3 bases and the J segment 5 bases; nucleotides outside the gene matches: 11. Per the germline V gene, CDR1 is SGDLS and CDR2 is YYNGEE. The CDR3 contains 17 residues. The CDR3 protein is CASSARLGTGRTGELFF. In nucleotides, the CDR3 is TGTGCCAGCAGCGCCCGACTAGGGACAGGGAGAACCGGGGAGCTGTTTTTT.

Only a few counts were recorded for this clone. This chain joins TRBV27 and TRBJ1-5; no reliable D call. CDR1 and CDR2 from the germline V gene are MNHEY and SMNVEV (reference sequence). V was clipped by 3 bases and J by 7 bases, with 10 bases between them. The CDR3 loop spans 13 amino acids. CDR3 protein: CASSFMREQPQHF. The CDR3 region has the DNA TGTGCCAGCAGTTTTATGCGGGAACAGCCCCAGCATTTT.

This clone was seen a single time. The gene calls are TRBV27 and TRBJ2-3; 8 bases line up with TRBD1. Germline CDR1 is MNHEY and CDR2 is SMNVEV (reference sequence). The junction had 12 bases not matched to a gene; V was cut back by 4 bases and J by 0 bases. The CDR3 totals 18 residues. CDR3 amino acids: CASSYTGTGRRSTDTQYF. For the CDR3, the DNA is TGTGCCAGCAGTTATACCGGGACAGGCCGAAGAAGCACAGATACGCAGTATTTT.

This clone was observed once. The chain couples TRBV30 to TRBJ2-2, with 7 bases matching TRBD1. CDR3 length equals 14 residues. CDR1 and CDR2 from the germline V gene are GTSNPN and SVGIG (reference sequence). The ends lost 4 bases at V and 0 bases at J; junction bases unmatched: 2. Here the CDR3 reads CAWKQGANTGELFF. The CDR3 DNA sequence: TGTGCCTGGAAGCAGGGGGCGAACACCGGGGAGCTGTTTTTT.

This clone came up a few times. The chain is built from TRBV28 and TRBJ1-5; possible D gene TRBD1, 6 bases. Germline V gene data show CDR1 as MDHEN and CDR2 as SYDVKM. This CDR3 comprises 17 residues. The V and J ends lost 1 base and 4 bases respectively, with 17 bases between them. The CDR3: CASSLSPRQVGNQPQHF. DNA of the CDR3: TGTGCCAGCAGTTTATCCCCTCGACAGGTAGGAAATCAGCCCCAGCATTTT.

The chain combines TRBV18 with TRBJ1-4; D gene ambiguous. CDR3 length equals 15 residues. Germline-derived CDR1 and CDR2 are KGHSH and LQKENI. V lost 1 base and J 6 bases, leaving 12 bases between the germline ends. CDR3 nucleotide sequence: TGTGCCAGCTCACCACGGGGAAATGGATATGAAAAACTGTTTTTT. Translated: CASSPRGNGYEKLFF.

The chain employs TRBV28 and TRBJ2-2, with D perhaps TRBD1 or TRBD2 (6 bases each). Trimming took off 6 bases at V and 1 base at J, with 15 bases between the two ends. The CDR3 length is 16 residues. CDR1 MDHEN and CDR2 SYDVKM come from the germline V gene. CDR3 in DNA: TGTGCCAGCAGGGGGGGACATCAGAAGAACACCGGGGAGCTGTTTTTT. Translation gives CASRGGHQKNTGELFF.

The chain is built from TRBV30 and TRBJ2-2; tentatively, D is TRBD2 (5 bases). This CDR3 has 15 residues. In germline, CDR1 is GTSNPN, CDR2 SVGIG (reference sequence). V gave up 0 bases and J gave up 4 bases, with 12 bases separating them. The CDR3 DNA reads TGTGCCTGGAGTGTACGAGGACTCACCACCGGGGAGCTGTTTTTT. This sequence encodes CAWSVRGLTTGELFF.

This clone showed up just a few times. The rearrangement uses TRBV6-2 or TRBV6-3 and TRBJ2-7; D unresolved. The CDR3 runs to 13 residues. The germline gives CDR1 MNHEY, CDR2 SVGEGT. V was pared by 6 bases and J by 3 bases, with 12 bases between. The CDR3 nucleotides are TGTGCCAGCAGCCGACCCTTCCACTACGAGCAGTACTTC. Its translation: CASSRPFHYEQYF.

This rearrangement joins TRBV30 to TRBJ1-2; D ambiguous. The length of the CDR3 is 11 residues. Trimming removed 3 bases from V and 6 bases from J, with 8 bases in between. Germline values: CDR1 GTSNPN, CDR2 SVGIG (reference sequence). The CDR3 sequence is CAWSRIDGYTF. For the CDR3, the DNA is TGTGCCTGGAGCCGCATAGATGGCTACACCTTC.

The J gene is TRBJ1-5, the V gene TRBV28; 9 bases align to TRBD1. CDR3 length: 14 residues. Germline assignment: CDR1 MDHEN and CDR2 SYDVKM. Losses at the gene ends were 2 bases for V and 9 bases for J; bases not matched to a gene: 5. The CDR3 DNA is TGTGCCAGCAGTTTAACGACAGGGGGGAGGCCCCAGCATTTT. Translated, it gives CASSLTTGGRPQHF. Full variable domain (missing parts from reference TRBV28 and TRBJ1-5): DVKVTQSSRYLVKRTGEKVFLECVQDMDHENMFWYRQDPGLGLRLIYFSYDVKMKEKGDIPEGYSVSREKKERFSLILESASTNQTSMYLCASSLTTGGRPQHFGDGTRLSIL.

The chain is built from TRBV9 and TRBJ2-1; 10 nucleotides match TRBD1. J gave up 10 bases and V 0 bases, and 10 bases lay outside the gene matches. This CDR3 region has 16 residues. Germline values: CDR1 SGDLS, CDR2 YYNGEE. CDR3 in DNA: TGTGCCAGCAGCGTAGGGGGGACAGGGGTTCTTGGCGAGCAGTTCTTC. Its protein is CASSVGGTGVLGEQFF. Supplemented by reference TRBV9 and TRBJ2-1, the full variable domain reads DSGVTQTPKHLITATGQRVTLRCSPRSGDLSVYWYQQSLDQGLQFLIQYYNGEERAKGNILERFSAQQFPDLHSELNLSSLELGDSALYFCASSVGGTGVLGEQFFGPGTRLTVL.

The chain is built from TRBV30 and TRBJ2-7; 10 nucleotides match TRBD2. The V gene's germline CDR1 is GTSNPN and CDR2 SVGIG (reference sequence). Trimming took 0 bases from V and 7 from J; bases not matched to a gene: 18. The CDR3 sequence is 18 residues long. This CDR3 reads CAWSVKLAGLLPLGEQYF. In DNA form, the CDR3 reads TGTGCCTGGAGTGTAAAACTAGCGGGGCTTCTACCCCTCGGAGAGCAGTACTTC.

The CDR3 bases are TGTGCCAGCAGTTTTAACAGGGCAGACGATACGCAGTATTTT. Residues: CASSFNRADDTQYF. The chain combines TRBV27 with TRBJ2-3; perhaps TRBD1 as D (6 bases). The CDR3 loop spans 14 amino acids. Germline V lookup: CDR1 MNHEY, CDR2 SMNVEV (reference sequence). V lost 3 bases and J 6 bases, leaving 13 bases between the germline ends.

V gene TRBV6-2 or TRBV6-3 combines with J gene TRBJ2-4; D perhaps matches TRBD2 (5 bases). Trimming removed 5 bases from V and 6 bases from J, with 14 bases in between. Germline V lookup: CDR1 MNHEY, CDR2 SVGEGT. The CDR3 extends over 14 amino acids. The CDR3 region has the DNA TGTGCCAGCAGTACGGGGAAGGAAATAAACATTCAGTACTTC. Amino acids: CASSTGKEINIQYF.

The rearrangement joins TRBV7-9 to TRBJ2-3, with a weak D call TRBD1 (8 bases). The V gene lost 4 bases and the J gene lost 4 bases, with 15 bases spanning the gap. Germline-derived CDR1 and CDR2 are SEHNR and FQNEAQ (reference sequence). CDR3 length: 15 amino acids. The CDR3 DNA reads TGTGCCAGCAGCTCCTACAGGGGGAGGGCAGATACGCAGTATTTT. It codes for CASSSYRGRADTQYF.

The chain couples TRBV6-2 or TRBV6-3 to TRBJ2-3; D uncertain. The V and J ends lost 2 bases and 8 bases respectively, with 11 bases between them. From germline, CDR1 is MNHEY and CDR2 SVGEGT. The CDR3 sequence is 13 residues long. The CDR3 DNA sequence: TGTGCCAGCAGTTACCGCTTACTACTTACGCAGTATTTT. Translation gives CASSYRLLLTQYF.

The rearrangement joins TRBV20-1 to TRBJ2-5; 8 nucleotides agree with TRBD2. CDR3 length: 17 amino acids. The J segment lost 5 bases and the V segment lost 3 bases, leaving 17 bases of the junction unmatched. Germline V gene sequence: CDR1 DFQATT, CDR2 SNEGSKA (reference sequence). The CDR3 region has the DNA TGCAGTGCTAGTCTCCCGATAGGGGTAGCGGGGCGGGAGACCCAGTACTTC. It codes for CSASLPIGVAGRETQYF.

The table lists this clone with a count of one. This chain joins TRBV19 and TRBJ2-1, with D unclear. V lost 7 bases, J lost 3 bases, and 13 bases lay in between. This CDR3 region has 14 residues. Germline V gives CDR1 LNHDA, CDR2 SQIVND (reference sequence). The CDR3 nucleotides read TGTGCCAGTAACTCCCGGAGATTCTACAATGAGCAGTTCTTC. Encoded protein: CASNSRRFYNEQFF.

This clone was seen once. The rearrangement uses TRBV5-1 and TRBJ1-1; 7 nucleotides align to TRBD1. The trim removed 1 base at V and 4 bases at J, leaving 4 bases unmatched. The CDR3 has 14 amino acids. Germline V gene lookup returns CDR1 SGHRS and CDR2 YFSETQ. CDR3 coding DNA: TGCGCCAGCAGCTTGATGTCAGGGGGCACTGAAGCTTTCTTT. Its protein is CASSLMSGGTEAFF. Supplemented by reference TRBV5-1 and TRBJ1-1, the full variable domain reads KAGVTQTPRYLIKTRGQQVTLSCSPISGHRSVSWYQQTPGQGLQFLFEYFSETQRNKGNFPGRFSGRQFSNSRSEMNVSTLELGDSALYLCASSLMSGGTEAFFGQGTRLTVV.

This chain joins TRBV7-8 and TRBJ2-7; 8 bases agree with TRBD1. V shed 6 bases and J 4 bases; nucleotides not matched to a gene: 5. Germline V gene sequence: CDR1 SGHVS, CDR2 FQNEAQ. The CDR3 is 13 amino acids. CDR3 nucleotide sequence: TGTGCCAGCAGTGAGACAGGGGATTACGAGCAGTACTTC. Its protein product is CASSETGDYEQYF.

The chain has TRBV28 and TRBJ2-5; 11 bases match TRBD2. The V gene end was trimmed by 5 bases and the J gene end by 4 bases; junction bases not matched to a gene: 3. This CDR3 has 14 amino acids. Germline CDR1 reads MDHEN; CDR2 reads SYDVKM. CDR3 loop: CASSGSGRGETQYF. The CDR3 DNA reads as TGTGCCAGCAGTGGTAGCGGGAGGGGAGAGACCCAGTACTTC.

In DNA, the CDR3 is TGTGCCAGCAGCCCTCAGCCCGTATACACCGGGGAGCTGTTTTTT. Translating it yields CASSPQPVYTGELFF. V and J are TRBV7-2 and TRBJ2-2; D gene unclear. Between the trimmed V and J ends, which lost 5 bases and 3 bases, there was a span of 13 bases. This CDR3 contains 15 residues. CDR1 and CDR2 from the germline V gene are SGHTA and FQGNSA.

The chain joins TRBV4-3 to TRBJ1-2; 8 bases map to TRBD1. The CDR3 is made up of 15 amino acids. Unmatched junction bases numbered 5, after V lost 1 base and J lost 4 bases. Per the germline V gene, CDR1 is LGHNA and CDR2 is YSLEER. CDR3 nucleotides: TGCGCCAGCAGCCAAGTCCTCGGGACAGGCTATGGCTACACCTTC. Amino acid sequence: CASSQVLGTGYGYTF.

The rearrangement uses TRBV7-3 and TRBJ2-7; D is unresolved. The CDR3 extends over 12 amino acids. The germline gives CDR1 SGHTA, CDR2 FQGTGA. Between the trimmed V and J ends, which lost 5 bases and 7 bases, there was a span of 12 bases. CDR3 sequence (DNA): TGTGCCAGCAGCCGTCCCGGTGGGGAGCAGTACTTC. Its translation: CASSRPGGEQYF.